These 24 T cell receptor beta chains were sequenced from one sample in a study of radiation and T cells in renal cell carcinoma. The protocol was immunoSEQ multiplex PCR, while the TCRdb copy is restricted to in-frame clones and leaves out a portion. Here the sample spans tens of thousands of clones, just over 75% being singletons. The sample's time point: blood 2 weeks post-SBRT. Treatment here: 15 Gy SBRT to primary tumor, nephrectomy 4 weeks later. The sequences come from blood, collected from a patient whose treatment included radiotherapy and nephrectomy. Receptors were obtained from a man aged 55-75 years with renal cell carcinoma.

The chain recombines TRBV10-2 with TRBJ2-7, with D perhaps matching TRBD2 (6 bases). This CDR3 comprises 14 residues. The germline gives CDR1 WSHSY, CDR2 SAAADI. V lost 4 bases and J 5 bases, leaving 15 bases between the germline ends. CDR3 coding DNA: TGCGCCAGCAGTGTGGGACTGCCAGACCACGAGCAGTACGTC. Encoded protein: CASSVGLPDHEQYV.

V and J are TRBV5-1 and TRBJ2-2, with D perhaps TRBD2 (6 bases). The germline CDR1 and CDR2 sequences are SGHRS and YFSETQ. The CDR3 runs to 20 residues. V dropped 4 bases and J dropped 6 bases, with 31 bases sitting between them. The CDR3 DNA follows: TGCGCCAGCAGCCCAGCAGCGCGCGCGGGGTTAGGAACTGGGTCCGGGGAGCTGTTTTTT. Translation gives CASSPAARAGLGTGSGELFF.

Here the CDR3 reads CASSLDRFSGNTIYF. As DNA, the CDR3 is TGCGCCAGCAGCTTGGACAGATTCTCTGGAAACACCATATATTTT. The chain links TRBV5-1 to TRBJ1-3, with D uncertain. There are 15 residues in the CDR3. CDR1 SGHRS and CDR2 YFSETQ come from the germline V gene. Trimming pared 0 bases from V and 0 bases from J, leaving 7 bases between.

This clone came up once. The chain's CDR3 is CASSVTPRGQGNTEAFF. The CDR3 DNA reads TGTGCCAGCAGCGTAACACCCAGGGGCCAGGGGAACACTGAAGCTTTCTTT. This chain connects TRBV9 to TRBJ1-1, with D possibly matching TRBD1 (6 bases). The CDR3 totals 17 residues. From germline, CDR1 is SGDLS and CDR2 YYNGEE. The V gene lost 1 base and the J gene lost 1 base, with 17 bases spanning the gap.

In this sample, this clone turned up once. The chain links TRBV5-1 to TRBJ2-2, with 13 bases aligning to TRBD2. Germline assignment: CDR1 SGHRS and CDR2 YFSETQ. The CDR3 loop spans 16 amino acids. Unmatched junction bases numbered 0, after V lost 0 bases and J lost 4 bases. The CDR3 nucleotides are TGCGCCAGCAGCTTGGGACTAGCGGGAGGCACCGGGGAGCTGTTTTTT. Its translation is CASSLGLAGGTGELFF. Full variable domain (missing parts from reference TRBV5-1 and TRBJ2-2): KAGVTQTPRYLIKTRGQQVTLSCSPISGHRSVSWYQQTPGQGLQFLFEYFSETQRNKGNFPGRFSGRQFSNSRSEMNVSTLELGDSALYLCASSLGLAGGTGELFFGEGSRLTVL.

In its sample, this clone was seen a few times. The chain is built from TRBV5-6 and TRBJ1-1; weak D call: TRBD1 (6 bases). The ends were cut back, 2 bases at V and 8 bases at J, with 16 bases in the middle. Germline lookup yields CDR1 SGHDT and CDR2 YYEEEE. CDR3 length: 14 residues. The CDR3 bases are TGTGCCAGCAGCTTAACAGGGAGATCGGGGGAAGCTTTCTTT. Protein product: CASSLTGRSGEAFF.

This clone was detected only a few times. The chain couples TRBV9 to TRBJ2-3; possibly TRBD2 for D (6 bases). The germline CDR1 and CDR2 sequences are SGDLS and YYNGEE. The CDR3 is 15 residues long. V lost 6 bases and J lost 2, with 16 bases in between. DNA of the CDR3: TGTGCCAGCAATTATCAGGAGGGTTCCACAGATACGCAGTATTTT. Its protein is CASNYQEGSTDTQYF. The variable domain in full, with the rest retrieved from reference TRBV9 and TRBJ2-3, is DSGVTQTPKHLITATGQRVTLRCSPRSGDLSVYWYQQSLDQGLQFLIQYYNGEERAKGNILERFSAQQFPDLHSELNLSSLELGDSALYFCASNYQEGSTDTQYFGPGTRLTVL.

On this clone: Relative to the germline gene, one junction end is altered; a read error may explain this. This chain links TRBV6-5 with TRBJ2-3; TRBD1 might be the D (5 bases). The CDR3 is 14 residues long. Germline V CDR1 and CDR2: MNHEY, SVGAGI. The CDR3 region is CASSSFRADFSVVF. The CDR3 bases are TGTGCCAGCAGTTCTTTCAGGGCAGATTTTTCAGTTGTTTTT.

The CDR3 region has the DNA TGTGCCACGGGGCGCGGGGTGGAGACCCAGTACTTC. Its protein product is CATGRGVETQYF. The V gene is TRBV7-9, the J gene TRBJ2-5; D perhaps matches TRBD2 (6 bases). The length of the CDR3 is 12 residues. The V end was cut by 10 bases, the J end by 5 bases, with 14 bases between. The germline gives CDR1 SEHNR, CDR2 FQNEAQ (reference sequence).

The chain links TRBV10-3 to TRBJ2-1; 10 bases are shared with TRBD2. The CDR3 covers 16 residues. V lost 0 bases, J lost 1 base, and 0 bases stayed unmatched. Germline lookup yields CDR1 ENHRY and CDR2 SYGVKD. The CDR3 protein is CAISESTSGSYNEQFF. Written as DNA, the CDR3 is TGTGCCATCAGTGAGTCGACTAGCGGGTCCTACAATGAGCAGTTCTTC.

The chain employs TRBV7-8 and TRBJ2-7, with D perhaps matching TRBD1 (6 bases). Germline V gene lookup returns CDR1 SGHVS and CDR2 FQNEAQ. The germline V and J ends were trimmed by 1 base and 3 bases, with 7 bases remaining between them. The CDR3 extends over 13 amino acids. The CDR3 protein is CASSLDRVYEQYV. DNA for the CDR3: TGTGCCAGCAGCTTAGACAGGGTCTACGAGCAGTACGTC.

The chain employs TRBV6-1 and TRBJ1-3, with D possibly matching TRBD1 (5 bases). This CDR3 is built from 15 residues. Germline V gene data show CDR1 as MNHNS and CDR2 as SASEGT. Trimming pared 2 bases from V and 4 bases from J, leaving 12 bases between. This CDR3 reads CASSETQGMGNTIYF. CDR3 bases: TGTGCCAGCAGTGAAACCCAGGGTATGGGAAACACCATATATTTT.

This chain connects TRBV7-2 to TRBJ1-1; weak D call: TRBD1 (5 bases). The CDR3 runs to 17 residues. V lost 0 bases to trimming and J lost 1 base, with 15 bases between them. Germline-derived CDR1 and CDR2 are SGHTA and FQGNSA. CDR3 protein: CASSLALGAGRNTEAFF. CDR3 bases: TGTGCCAGCAGCTTAGCGTTAGGGGCAGGTCGGAACACTGAAGCTTTCTTT.

The chain has TRBV9 and TRBJ2-7; 11 nucleotides agree with TRBD2. Germline CDR1 and CDR2: SGDLS and YYNGEE. V gave up 3 bases and J gave up 2 bases; unmatched junction bases: 4. The CDR3 runs 15 residues. CDR3 sequence (DNA): TGTGCCAGCAGCGGGGGACTAGCGGTGACCTACGAGCAGTACTTC. Protein: CASSGGLAVTYEQYF.

The J gene is TRBJ1-2, the V gene TRBV6-6; TRBD1 might be the D (6 bases). This CDR3 contains 14 residues. The germline CDR1 and CDR2 sequences are MNHNY and SVGAGI (reference sequence). V was clipped by 6 bases and J by 4 bases, with 15 bases between them. The CDR3 coding sequence is TGTGCCAGCAGCCCCCCCGGGGGGCTCTATGGCTACACCTTC. Translated: CASSPPGGLYGYTF.

The rearrangement uses TRBV29-1 and TRBJ1-2; no definite D call. The germline V and J ends were trimmed by 5 bases and 12 bases, with 13 bases remaining between them. This CDR3 is 10 amino acids long. Germline CDR1 and CDR2: SQVTM and ANQGSEA. The CDR3 protein is CSVPDLKDTF. The CDR3 region has the DNA TGCAGCGTTCCCGATCTGAAGGACACCTTC.

This sequence joins TRBV12-5 and TRBJ1-1, with D maybe TRBD1 (5 bases). Trimming took 3 bases from V and 4 from J, leaving 15 bases between them. This CDR3 spans 15 amino acids. The germline V gene encodes CDR1 LGHNT and CDR2 FRNRAP. This chain's CDR3 is CASGFIQGGSTEAFF. DNA of the CDR3: TGTGCTAGTGGTTTTATCCAGGGCGGTAGCACTGAAGCTTTCTTT. The whole variable domain, filled in from reference TRBV12-5 and TRBJ1-1, reads DARVTQTPRHKVTEMGQEVTMRCQPILGHNTVFWYRQTMMQGLELLAYFRNRAPLDDSGMPKDRFSAEMPDATLATLKIQPSEPRDSAVYFCASGFIQGGSTEAFFGQGTRLTVV.

The gene calls are TRBV6-1 and TRBJ1-2; D gene unclear. Trimming stripped 6 bases from V and 8 bases from J, with 7 bases between. The CDR3 covers 10 residues. Germline assignment: CDR1 MNHNS and CDR2 SASEGT. CDR3: CASRGYGYTF. The CDR3 DNA reads as TGTGCCAGCAGGGGGTACGGCTACACCTTC.

This clone was seen a handful of times. J is TRBJ2-5 and V is TRBV6-1; D may be TRBD1 (5 bases). The ends were cut back, 11 bases at V and 5 bases at J, with 12 bases in the middle. Germline CDR1 is MNHNS and CDR2 is SASEGT. The CDR3 sequence is 11 residues long. CDR3 sequence (DNA): TGTGCCTCCAGGGTGGGGGAGACCCAGTACTTC. Protein: CASRVGETQYF.

The chain uses TRBV11-3 and TRBJ2-1; 11 nucleotides align to TRBD2. The ends lost 1 base at V and 9 bases at J; junction bases unmatched: 5. Germline V CDR1 and CDR2: SGHNT, YENEEA. This CDR3 region has 15 residues. Here the CDR3 DNA reads TGTGCCAGCAGCTTAGCACTAGCGGGGGCGGGTGAGCAGTTCTTC. Residues: CASSLALAGAGEQFF.

The DNA of the CDR3 is TGTGCCATCAGTGAGTCGGACTTCTCTGTCACCGGGGAGCTGTTTTTT. It codes for CAISESDFSVTGELFF. This sequence joins TRBV10-3 and TRBJ2-2, with TRBD2 as a possible D gene (5 bases). The germline gives CDR1 ENHRY, CDR2 SYGVKD. The length of the CDR3 is 16 residues. V was shortened by 0 bases and J by 4 bases, with 12 bases between the two germline ends.

The chain has TRBV30 and TRBJ1-1; no clear D. V lost 1 base to trimming and J lost 5 bases, with 5 bases between them. The CDR3 has 11 amino acids. Germline CDR1 GTSNPN, CDR2 SVGIG (reference sequence). The CDR3 sequence: CAWSDYTEAFF. The CDR3 DNA reads as TGTGCCTGGAGTGATTATACTGAAGCTTTCTTT.

The chain has TRBV9 and TRBJ2-7, with 8 bases lining up with TRBD2. Germline V lookup: CDR1 SGDLS, CDR2 YYNGEE. Unmatched junction bases numbered 4, after V lost 0 bases and J lost 5 bases. The CDR3 runs 14 residues. The DNA of the CDR3 is TGTGCCAGCAGCGTAGAAGGAGCGGGGGACGAGCAGTACTTC. Translated, it gives CASSVEGAGDEQYF. Based on the CDR3 plus reference TRBV9 and TRBJ2-7, the full variable domain is DSGVTQTPKHLITATGQRVTLRCSPRSGDLSVYWYQQSLDQGLQFLIQYYNGEERAKGNILERFSAQQFPDLHSELNLSSLELGDSALYFCASSVEGAGDEQYFGPGTRLTVT.

This clone turned up a few times. The chain has TRBV25-1 and TRBJ2-1, with D tentatively TRBD2 (5 bases). Germline CDR1 reads MGHDK; CDR2 reads SYGVNS. Trimming took 3 bases from V and 6 from J, leaving 12 bases between them. The CDR3 runs to 14 residues. CDR3 sequence: CASSEAGEGNEQFF. CDR3 nucleotide sequence: TGTGCCAGCAGTGAGGCAGGTGAGGGCAATGAGCAGTTCTTC.